The source of this TCR beta chain is a study of blood T cell repertoires in COVID-19. The table came from immunoSEQ multiplex PCR; TCRdb's copy has only in-frame clones and leaves some out. The sample carries about 140,000 clones, 70% to 85% recorded once. With 4 bases removed from V and 2 bases from J, the gap between germline ends came to 16 bases. CDR1 KGHDR and CDR2 SFDVKD come from the germline V gene. The length of the CDR3 is 16 residues. The chain has TRBV24-1 and TRBJ2-5; D is possibly TRBD2 (5 bases). This TCR came from a man aged 60 to 75 with active or convalescent COVID-19. The sequenced material came from peripheral blood. CDR3 nucleotide sequence: TGTGCCACCAGTGACCCGAGGGTTGTCGAACAAGAGACCCAGTACTTC. It yields the protein CATSDPRVVEQETQYF.